The present entry profiles one TCR beta chain with its context. These data are taken from a study of control samples from healthy donors and cancer patients. The CDR3 covers 17 residues. Germline loops: CDR1 MNHEY, CDR2 SMNVEV (reference sequence). V lost 3 bases, J lost 0 bases, and 9 bases stayed unmatched. Only in-frame clones appear in the TCRdb table, and some are missing; sequencing was by immunoSEQ multiplex PCR. Here the sample spans about 130,000 clones, around 90% being singletons. The receptor's source is a man aged 18 to 35 in good health. The specimen was blood. V and J are TRBV27 and TRBJ2-3; 7 bases are shared with TRBD2. This chain's CDR3 is CASSFYPGTTSTDTQYF. The CDR3 nucleotides read TGTGCCAGCAGTTTTTACCCCGGGACTACTAGCACAGATACGCAGTATTTT.